This TCR beta chain was recovered during a study of beta chain features in type 1 diabetes. One heparinised draw of blood, averaging around 120 mL, came from each donor. Findings of the study overall: Among patients with Type 1 diabetes, TCRB CDR3s were moderately but significantly shorter in every one of the four CD4+ subsets. Naive, central memory and Treg TCRB repertoires appeared more alike in patients than in healthy donors. Over-representation of high TCR-expressing cells was a possible consequence of cDNA sequencing.

In germline, CDR1 is SGHTA, CDR2 FQGNSA. The CDR3 extends over 15 amino acids. With V trimmed by 5 bases and J by 6 bases, 9 bases remained unmatched. The investigators reverse transcribed all of the isolated RNA, so they sequenced expressed TCRB transcripts. About 3.6 million reads were obtained on average from naive, central memory and regulatory T cell samples. Clones were sequenced by immunoSEQ multiplex PCR, and TCRdb holds only the in-frame ones, with some missing. The data contain fewer than 55,000 clones, 35% to 50% of them seen just once; the ten biggest clones take up less than 1.5%. The table lists this clone with a few counts. What it recognizes is unknown.

Sequencing was done on a sample of Tregs from blood. The sequence was obtained from a man aged 25-45 years with type 1 diabetes. The chain is built from TRBV7-2 and TRBJ2-1, with 8 bases that match TRBD2. The CDR3 sequence: CASSRGTSRGNEQFF. The DNA for the CDR3 is TGTGCCAGCAGCCGGGGGACTAGTAGAGGCAATGAGCAGTTCTTC. The entire variable domain, with the rest obtained from reference TRBV7-2 and TRBJ2-1, is as follows: GAGVSQSPSNKVTEKGKDVELRCDPISGHTALYWYRQSLGQGLEFLIYFQGNSAPDKSGLPSDRFSAERTGGSVSTLTIQRTQQEDSAVYLCASSRGTSRGNEQFFGPGTRLTVL.